This T cell receptor (beta chain) is drawn from a study of response to subunit inactivated influenza vaccine. Study results and limitations: The authors suggested that every seasonal influenza vaccination recruits few new T cells.

This clonotype was counted ten times or more. The antigen remains unidentified. One entry per CDR3 protein results from TCRdb running MiXCR on the RT-PCR reads. The sample has almost 250,000 distinct CDR3 sequences; over 9% are singletons. Per the germline V gene, CDR1 is SGHRS and CDR2 is YFSETQ. The ends lost 1 base at V and 2 bases at J; junction bases unmatched: 4. This CDR3 is built from 16 residues. The clonotype originates from a man aged 50-60 years who received an inactivated influenza vaccine. Material: non-naive T cells sorted from PBMCs, obtained approximately 15 days before vaccination. The chain employs TRBV5-1 and TRBJ2-5, with TRBD2 matching 11 bases. The DNA for the CDR3 is TGCGCCAGCAGCTTGAGACTAGCGGGAATTCAAGAGACCCAGTACTTC. Encoded protein: CASSLRLAGIQETQYF.